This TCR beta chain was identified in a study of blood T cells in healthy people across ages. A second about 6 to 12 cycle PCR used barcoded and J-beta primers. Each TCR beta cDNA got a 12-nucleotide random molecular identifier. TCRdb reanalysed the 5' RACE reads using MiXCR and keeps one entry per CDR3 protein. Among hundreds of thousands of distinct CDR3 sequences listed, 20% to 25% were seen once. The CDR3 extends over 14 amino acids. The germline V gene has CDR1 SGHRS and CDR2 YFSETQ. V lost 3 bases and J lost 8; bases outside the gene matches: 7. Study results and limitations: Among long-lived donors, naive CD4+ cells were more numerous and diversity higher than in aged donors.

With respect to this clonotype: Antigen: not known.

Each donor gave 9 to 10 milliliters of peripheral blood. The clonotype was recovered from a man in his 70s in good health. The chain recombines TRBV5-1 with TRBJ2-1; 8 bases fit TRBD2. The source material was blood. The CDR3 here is CASSWGTSRYEQFF. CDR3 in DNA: TGCGCCAGCAGCTGGGGGACTAGTAGGTATGAGCAGTTCTTC.